This T cell receptor (beta chain) was captured by sequencing in a study of blood T cell repertoires in COVID-19 (dated by TCRdb to 2018 to 2021). General notes on the study: The collaborator samples originated in the United States, Italy and Spain and spanned the acute and convalescent phases of COVID-19. The prospective study material was composed of cDNA or gDNA derived from T cells, B-cell-depleted T cells, or PBMCs. Nearly every sample came with metadata listing a de-identified subject ID, COVID-19 status, age in years and sex. Samples were obtained from the ongoing ImmuneRACE study (first 160 participants) and from over 1,000 subjects provided by 6 global collaborators. Where available, HLA class I and class II types were obtained from metadata supplied by the sample provider rather than from assay-based typing. The repertoires were released in a freely available public database meant as a resource for research on the immune response to SARS-CoV-2. Deeply sampled blood TCRbeta repertoires from subjects exposed to, actively infected with, or recovered from COVID-19 were included in the dataset.

A second Seattle source provided samples from volunteer blood donors who had recovered from COVID-19. The collaborating institutions used their own protocols to collect whole blood in K2EDTA tubes. For TCRbeta analysis, collaborators shipped samples in one of three forms: frozen whole blood, isolated PBMCs, or DNA extracted from either of those sample types. The immunoSEQ Assay, a bias-controlled multiplex PCR, was used to amplify TCRbeta CDR3 regions from genomic DNA. As for how the authors treated the data: The number of nucleated cells in each sample was estimated from the amplification of reference gene primers within the assay. To quantify the absolute abundance of each unique TCRbeta CDR3 rearrangement, sequence reads were collapsed and filtered. For each sample, productive Simpson clonality was calculated as the square root of Simpson's diversity index across productive rearrangements. This immuneACCESS table, as held by TCRdb, lists in-frame sequences with V and J called but not all clones. Of the missing ones, under half trace to an unresolved V gene in checked studies; the others have no known cause. Clonal size and the V and J genes are those of that table, whereas D and trimming came from the DNA. For this sample there are 150,000 to 200,000 clones; around four fifths appear just once. 13% of the sample comes from the top ten.

Results the study describes overall, beyond this receptor: The amount of clinical and demographic metadata varied by source and participant and was provided uncurated.

In regard to this clone: Its specific antigen is unknown. One base away there is no much larger clone; base qualities are not given.

Looking up the germline V gene yields CDR1 MDHEN and CDR2 SYDVKM. V ends up 6 bases short and J 7 bases short, with an unmatched junction base count of 8. Including the terminal cysteine and phenylalanine, the CDR3 comprises 14 residues. Of the read, only the CDR3 DNA is kept; its 42 bases are in frame from base 1. This clonotype was obtained from a man aged 70 or older who had recovered from COVID-19. Sequenced: peripheral blood. The chain employs TRBV28 and TRBJ1-5, with TRBD1 matching 8 junction bases. The nucleotides read TGTGCCAGCAGGCTTGACAGGGGTTACCAGCCCCAGCATTTT. It translates as CASRLDRGYQPQHF.